This TCR beta chain was identified in a study of neurological immune-mediated disorders. Unsorted libraries used 2 million PBMCs kept at -80 degrees C. This clonotype was detected ten times or more. The authors made cDNA by 5'RACE with 10-nucleotide random UMIs. The yield of each sequencing run was over 170 million TCR-beta sequences from 15-18 subjects. Each CDR3 protein gets one entry after TCRdb re-called the 5' RACE reads with MiXCR. The sample includes almost 30,000 distinct CDR3 sequences, about 12% seen only once; the top ten take about 5.3%. Trimming left V 0 bases short and J 3 bases short, with 7 bases between. Germline CDR1 is SGHTS and CDR2 is YDEGEE. The CDR3 contains 14 residues.

V usage is TRBV5-8 and J usage is TRBJ2-1; D is ambiguous. The material sequenced was PBMCs. The source is a woman aged 60 to 75 in good health. The CDR3 bases are TGTGCCAGCAGCTTGGAGCTACTCTACAATGAGCAGTTCTTC. Protein: CASSLELLYNEQFF.